This is a list of T cell receptor beta chains from one sample in a study of control samples from healthy donors and cancer patients. TCRdb keeps only in-frame clones here, not all; method: immunoSEQ multiplex PCR. The sample includes roughly 47,000 clones, around 87% seen only once; the top ten take roughly 10%. The sequenced sample consisted of PBMCs. The receptors come from a woman aged 60-75 years with lung cancer. Each CDR3 is given with its conserved first and last residue. The D gene is left open where the match is weak. A row's size may be missing; if present it is once, few, many or a size class.

clone size	D gene	J gene	V gene	CDR3 DNA	CDR3 protein
NA	TRBD2	TRBJ2-1	TRBV6-5	TGTGCCAGCAGTTCCCCGGGCGGGAGGGCCTCCAATGAGCAGTTCTTC	CASSSPGGRASNEQFF
NA	NA	TRBJ2-5	TRBV12-3/TRBV12-4	TGTGCCAGCAAGGGGTTGGAGACCCAGTACTTC	CASKGLETQYF
NA	NA	TRBJ2-3	TRBV11-2	TGTGCCAGCGCCGTAAGGATAGTAAGAGATACGCAGTATTTT	CASAVRIVRDTQYF
NA	NA	TRBJ2-2	TRBV6-1	TGTGCCAGCAGTGAAGTCGAGCAGGGGAACACCGGGGAGCTGTTTTTT	CASSEVEQGNTGELFF
NA	NA	TRBJ2-1	TRBV24-1	TGTGCCACCAGTGGTGAAGTGAGTGAGCAGTTCTTC	CATSGEVSEQFF
NA	NA	TRBJ1-2	TRBV2	TGTGCCAGCAGTGATCAGGGGTTCCCTAAAAACTATGGCTACACCTTC	CASSDQGFPKNYGYTF
NA	NA	TRBJ2-3	TRBV5-6	TGTGCCAGCAGCAAAACAGGTTCAGATACGCAGTATTTT	CASSKTGSDTQYF
NA	TRBD1	TRBJ1-2	TRBV5-4	TGTGCCAGCAGTTTTGGACAGGGGAATAACTATGGCTACACCTTC	CASSFGQGNNYGYTF
NA	NA	TRBJ1-2	TRBV5-4	TGTGCCAGCAGCCCTGACAGGTCCGTTGGTGGCTACACCTTC	CASSPDRSVGGYTF
NA	TRBD2	TRBJ2-1	TRBV14	TGTGCCAGCAGCCCCCTATCGACTAGCGGGAGGACGAGCTCCTACAATGAGCAGTTCTTC	CASSPLSTSGRTSSYNEQFF
NA	TRBD1	TRBJ1-1	TRBV7-6	TGTGCCAGCAGCTTAGCTAGCACCGGGACAGGGCTTGGTGATACTGAAGCTTTCTTT	CASSLASTGTGLGDTEAFF
NA	TRBD1	TRBJ2-7	TRBV15	TGTGCCACCAGCAGAGAGGGACAGGCCTACGAGCAGTACTTC	CATSREGQAYEQYF
NA	NA	TRBJ2-3	TRBV20-1	TGCAGTGCTAGTACCCAGCGGGTGGGCACAGATACGCAGTATTTT	CSASTQRVGTDTQYF
NA	NA	TRBJ2-5	TRBV24-1	TGTGCCACCAGTGATTTTTCCGGGAGCGAGACCCAGTACTTC	CATSDFSGSETQYF
NA	TRBD2	TRBJ2-7	TRBV2	TGTGCCAGCAGTGAATTACTAGCCGGGACTAGCGGGAAGTTTGCGGCCTACGAGCAGTACTTC	CASSELLAGTSGKFAAYEQYF
NA	NA	TRBJ1-3	TRBV5-1	TGCGCCAGCAGCTTGGGGCCGATTAACTCTGGAAACACCATATATTTT	CASSLGPINSGNTIYF
NA	NA	TRBJ2-5	TRBV21-1	TGTGCCAGCACCGACGGGAAGTTCCGGGACGTCGAGGGGGAACAAGAGACCCAGTACTTC	CASTDGKFRDVEGEQETQYF
once	TRBD1	TRBJ1-6	TRBV19	TGTGCCAGTAGCACAGGGGTACGGAATTCACCCCTCCACTTT	CASSTGVRNSPLHF
NA	TRBD1	TRBJ1-3	TRBV11-2	TGTGCCAGCAGCCCGTTTGGGGGACAGGGGGCTGGAAACACCATATATTTT	CASSPFGGQGAGNTIYF
NA	NA	TRBJ2-5	TRBV7-9	TGTGCCAGCAGCTCACTAACCGGCTCCAAAGAGACCCAGTACTTC	CASSSLTGSKETQYF
NA	NA	TRBJ1-3	TRBV19	TGTGCCAGTAGTCTATCAACTGGAAACACCATATATTTT	CASSLSTGNTIYF
NA	NA	TRBJ1-1	TRBV4-1	TGCGCCAGCAACGGGGGGGCTGAAGCTTTCTTT	CASNGGAEAFF
NA	TRBD1	TRBJ1-2	TRBV29-1	TGCAGCGTCACGGACAGGGAGAACTATGGCTACACCTTC	CSVTDRENYGYTF
NA	TRBD2	TRBJ2-1	TRBV7-3	TGTGCCAGCAGCTCGGGACTAGCGGGAGATGATGAGCAGTTCTTC	CASSSGLAGDDEQFF
NA	NA	TRBJ2-2	TRBV14	TGTGCCAGCAGCCCTCCGGGGGCGAACACCGGGGAGCTGTTTTTT	CASSPPGANTGELFF
NA	TRBD2	TRBJ2-1	TRBV9	TGTGCCAGCAGCGTACGACTAGCGGGACACTACAATGAGCAGTTCTTC	CASSVRLAGHYNEQFF
NA	NA	TRBJ2-1	TRBV7-2	TGTGCCAGCAGCTTCCTTAGACTGAGCTCCTACAATGAGCAGTTCTTC	CASSFLRLSSYNEQFF
NA	TRBD1	TRBJ1-1	TRBV5-1	TGCGCCAGCGCCCTTGGACAGGCCAACACTGAAGCTTTCTTT	CASALGQANTEAFF